A selection of T cell receptor beta chains follows, all from one sample in a study of T cells after yellow fever vaccination. One entry per CDR3 protein results from TCRdb running MiXCR on the 5' RACE reads. The sample lists approximately 600,000 distinct CDR3 sequences, over 9% occurring once. This specimen consisted of PBMCs, obtained on the day of the yellow fever booster vaccination. The receptor source for this set is a man aged 25 to 40 who received the YFV17D yellow fever vaccine. CDR3s include the opening cysteine and the closing phenylalanine or tryptophan. A D gene is named only where the DNA matches it firmly. Clone size is given for some rows only: seen once, a few or many times, or a class if the clone is expanded.

>TRBJ2-2|TRBV5-1|-|-
CASSFAKLGELFF
TGCGCCAGCAGCTTCGCGAAGTTGGGGGAGCTGTTTTTT
>TRBJ2-7|TRBV10-3|many|TRBD2
CAISVGTSVNEQYF
TGTGCCATCAGTGTTGGGACTAGCGTAAACGAGCAGTACTTC
>TRBJ2-1|TRBV20-1|few|-
CSGLMGVRDEQFF
TGCAGTGGCCTTATGGGAGTCCGCGATGAGCAGTTCTTC
>TRBJ2-7|TRBV19|-|-
CASSTIEGVYEQYF
TGTGCCAGTAGTACCATAGAGGGAGTTTACGAGCAGTACTTC
>TRBJ2-5|TRBV7-9|few|-
CASSSYTGETQYF
TGTGCCAGCAGCTCCTATACGGGAGAGACCCAGTACTTC
>TRBJ2-3|TRBV20-1|few|-
CSARMLDTQYF
TGCAGTGCTCGAATGTTGGATACGCAGTATTTT
>TRBJ2-7|TRBV6-2/TRBV6-3|-|-
CASSVLWTGEQYF
TGTGCCAGCAGTGTCCTTTGGACGGGCGAGCAGTACTTC
>TRBJ1-6|TRBV7-3|few|-
CASSFGPGDNSPLHF
TGTGCCAGCAGCTTCGGCCCCGGCGATAATTCACCCCTCCACTTT
>TRBJ2-1|TRBV28|many|TRBD2
CASSPRLGTSGGNEQFF
TGTGCCAGCAGTCCGCGCTTAGGGACTAGCGGTGGCAATGAGCAGTTCTTC
>TRBJ2-3|TRBV4-3|-|TRBD1
CASSQDPGQGVDTQYF
TGCGCCAGCAGCCAAGATCCGGGACAGGGTGTGGATACGCAGTATTTT
>TRBJ1-2|TRBV12-5|-|-
CASAQDANYGYTF
TGTGCTAGTGCCCAAGACGCAAACTATGGCTACACCTTC
>TRBJ2-3|TRBV29-1|many|-
CSVAKGTDTQYF
TGCAGCGTTGCTAAGGGCACAGATACGCAGTATTTT
>TRBJ1-1|TRBV5-5|-|TRBD1
CASSSGQVGAFF
TGTGCCAGCAGCTCGGGACAGGTGGGTGCTTTCTTT
>TRBJ2-3|TRBV11-2|few|TRBD1
CASSQGTVHTDTQYF
TGTGCCAGCAGCCAAGGGACAGTGCACACAGATACGCAGTATTTT
>TRBJ2-7|TRBV20-1|-|TRBD2
CSARDPQRGYEQYF
TGCAGTGCTAGAGATCCCCAGCGGGGGTACGAGCAGTACTTC
>TRBJ2-3|TRBV12-3/TRBV12-4|many|-
CASIGWAELGDTQYF
TGTGCCAGCATCGGGTGGGCGGAGCTGGGGGATACGCAGTATTTT
>TRBJ2-7|TRBV4-3|few|TRBD2
CASSQDMKLAGGPAYEQYF
TGCGCCAGCAGCCAAGATATGAAGCTAGCGGGAGGCCCCGCTTACGAGCAGTACTTC
>TRBJ1-5|TRBV15|few|-
CATSHTRNQPQHF
TGTGCCACCAGCCACACCAGAAATCAGCCCCAGCATTTT
>TRBJ2-3|TRBV5-4|few|-
CASSLWADTQYF
TGTGCCAGCAGCTTATGGGCAGATACGCAGTATTTT
>TRBJ1-5|TRBV12-3/TRBV12-4|few|TRBD1
CASSPDRGHNQPQHF
TGTGCCAGCAGCCCCGACAGGGGTCACAATCAGCCCCAGCATTTT
>TRBJ2-7|TRBV20-1|-|TRBD2
CSAPPGAGDTSYEQYF
TGCAGTGCTCCCCCCGGGGCGGGAGACACCTCCTACGAGCAGTACTTC
>TRBJ2-1|TRBV29-1|few|TRBD1
CSVQEGGTGGYEQFF
TGCAGCGTCCAGGAGGGTGGGACAGGGGGATATGAGCAGTTCTTC
>TRBJ2-7|TRBV2|-|-
CASRTGTRSYEQYF
TGTGCCAGCAGAACCGGGACACGATCCTACGAGCAGTACTTC
>TRBJ2-2|TRBV19|-|TRBD2
CASSRRTSGLNTGELFF
TGTGCCAGTAGTAGACGGACTAGCGGATTAAACACCGGGGAGCTGTTTTTT
>TRBJ2-7|TRBV6-1|few|-
CASSPGDVGDYEQYF
TGTGCCAGCAGCCCGGGAGATGTAGGCGATTACGAGCAGTACTTC
>TRBJ1-4|TRBV20-1|few|TRBD1
CSAGAPGQGLGGANEKLFF
TGCAGTGCTGGAGCCCCGGGACAGGGGCTTGGGGGGGCTAATGAAAAACTGTTTTTT
>TRBJ2-1|TRBV28|few|TRBD2
CASSFGRGGYEQFF
TGTGCCAGCAGTTTCGGTCGGGGGGGTTATGAGCAGTTCTTC
>TRBJ2-5|TRBV14|few|-
CASSNGRTVRETQYF
TGTGCCAGCAGCAACGGAAGGACCGTGAGGGAGACCCAGTACTTC
>TRBJ1-4|TRBV7-6|few|-
CASSRGLGWTNEKLFF
TGTGCCAGCAGCCGAGGATTAGGATGGACTAATGAAAAACTGTTTTTT
>TRBJ2-3|TRBV14|few|TRBD2
CASSQRTSVAWDTQYF
TGTGCCAGCAGCCAAAGAACTAGCGTGGCTTGGGATACGCAGTATTTT
>TRBJ1-6|TRBV9|-|-
CASSVEDQGLSPLHF
TGTGCCAGCAGCGTAGAAGACCAGGGTCTTTCACCCCTCCACTTT
>TRBJ2-7|TRBV29-1|many|TRBD2
CSVEDLASGREQYF
TGCAGCGTTGAAGATCTGGCTAGCGGGAGGGAGCAGTACTTC
>TRBJ2-3|TRBV15|many|-
CATSREAGTRTLYF
TGTGCCACCAGCAGAGAGGCCGGGACCCGAACTCTCTATTTT
>TRBJ2-2|TRBV7-3|-|-
CASSMGVGYGELFF
TGTGCCAGCAGCATGGGAGTGGGCTACGGGGAGCTGTTTTTT
>TRBJ1-1|TRBV7-9|few|-
CASRSTTEAFF
TGTGCCAGCAGATCGACCACTGAAGCTTTCTTT
>TRBJ2-3|TRBV20-1|few|TRBD2
CSARKTSGHRDTQYF
TGCAGTGCTAGAAAGACTAGCGGCCACAGAGATACGCAGTATTTT
>TRBJ2-7|TRBV5-5|-|-
CASSWAAVGSTYEQYF
TGTGCCAGCAGCTGGGCGGCGGTAGGGTCGACCTACGAGCAGTACTTC
>TRBJ2-1|TRBV11-2|many|-
CASSSSGGVNEQFF
TGTGCCAGCAGCTCCTCCGGTGGAGTAAATGAGCAGTTCTTC
>TRBJ2-3|TRBV5-1|few|-
CASARGDRHTDTQYF
TGCGCCAGCGCCCGGGGGGACAGGCACACAGATACGCAGTATTTT